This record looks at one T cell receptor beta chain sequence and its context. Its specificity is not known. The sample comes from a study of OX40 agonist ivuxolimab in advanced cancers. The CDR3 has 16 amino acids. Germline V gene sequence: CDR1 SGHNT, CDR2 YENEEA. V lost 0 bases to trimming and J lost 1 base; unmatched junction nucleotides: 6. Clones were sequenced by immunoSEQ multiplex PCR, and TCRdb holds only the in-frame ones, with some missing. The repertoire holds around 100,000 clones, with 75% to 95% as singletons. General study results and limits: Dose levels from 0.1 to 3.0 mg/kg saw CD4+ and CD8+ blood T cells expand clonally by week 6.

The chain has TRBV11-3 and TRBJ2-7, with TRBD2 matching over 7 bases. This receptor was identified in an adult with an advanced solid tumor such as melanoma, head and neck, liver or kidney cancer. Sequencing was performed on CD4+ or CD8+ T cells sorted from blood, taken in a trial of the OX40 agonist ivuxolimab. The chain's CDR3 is CASSLDGGDSSYEQYF. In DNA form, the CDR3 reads TGTGCCAGCAGCTTAGATGGGGGGGACTCTTCCTACGAGCAGTACTTC.